This T cell receptor beta chain was recorded in a study of blood T cell repertoires in COVID-19. At the level of the study: From T cells, B-cell-depleted T cells, or PBMCs came the material, which was cDNA or gDNA.

The CDR3 covers 14 residues. Germline V lookup: CDR1 SQVTM, CDR2 ANQGSEA. J lost 6 bases, V lost 7 bases, and 8 bases had no gene match. Original handling: From reference gene primer amplification, estimates of nucleated cell counts were derived. The protocol was immunoSEQ multiplex PCR, while the TCRdb copy is restricted to in-frame clones and leaves out a portion. V and J calls and clone size come straight from that table; D and trimming were deduced from the DNA. The sample lists just under 90,000 clones, around nine tenths occurring once. The chain joins TRBV29-1 to TRBJ2-5, with 13 positions matching TRBD2. Material: peripheral blood. This clonotype originated in a man in his fifties or sixties with acute or convalescent COVID-19. For the CDR3, the DNA is TGCAGCGCCGGGACTAGCGGGATCCCCCAGACCCAGTACTTC. This sequence encodes CSAGTSGIPQTQYF.